This TCR beta chain was identified during a study of cytomegalovirus exposure and HLA in healthy donors (dated by TCRdb to the late 2010s). A note on the overall study: In an earlier analysis of roughly 590 of the donors, 276 Gb of sequence data and 117 million unique TCR beta sequences from 150 million to 200 million T cells were reported. An early release that covered fewer than 750 HLA-typed donors contained about 300 gigabases of sequencing data and 70 million to 100 million unique TCR sequences. Among the roughly 380 genotyped donors, around 81% belonged to the genetic ancestry cluster associated with self-reported Caucasian donors. The study was designed to test whether signatures of past pathogen exposure could be identified by cataloging public T cell receptors. Using immunosequencing, the study profiled T cell repertoires from fewer than 850 subjects and related those repertoires to cytomegalovirus serostatus. A separate validation cohort of about 110 different subjects was used in addition to the 666-subject first cohort. To predict cytomegalovirus infection status, the study brought together high-throughput TCR immunosequencing, statistical association of individual TCRs with disease status, and machine learning. A later analysis re-examined previously published TCR beta repertoires from just over 650 donors and added high-resolution HLA genotyping to investigate patterns of TCR occurrence. Rather than drawing on any new phenotypic data, the later analysis identified candidate immune exposures from TCR beta sequences and the way those sequences occurred across donors. In an earlier analysis of 587 of the donors, high-throughput TCR beta sequencing was used to judge whether each TCR beta V gene segment behaved as functional or pseudogenic. Alongside the repertoire data, information on donor age, sex, ethnicity and CMV serostatus was compiled. In a later genetic analysis, genome-wide SNP genotypes for about 65% of the roughly 700 donors were used, and that subset was treated as a discovery cohort. All discovery cohort repertoires had been generated using a single sequencing platform. HLA typing covered class I and class II loci at four-digit resolution. Typing coverage varied by locus: roughly 620-640 donors for A, B, C, DRB1 and DQB1; some 520 for DQA1; over 600 for DPA1; around 450 for DPB1. About 5 DR-DQ haplotypes were handled as single units for association and clustering, since linkage in the cohort was strong. Among around 400 genotyped donors of the cohort, an average of around 240,000 unique TCR beta nucleotide sequences was sequenced per donor, of which about 19% were non-productive. Beyond this particular receptor, the publication reports: The sequencing pipeline was judged likely to have produced a cluster of highly shared sequence variants as a technical artifact. The only immune exposure information available for the cohort was CMV serostatus. A later genetic analysis associated a missense DCLRE1C variant with V-gene and J-gene trimming of TCR beta chains, and an independent cohort replicated the association. Sequencing depth was assumed to be roughly uniform across donors in the presence/absence analyses, though that assumption may not hold. Only TCR beta chains were sequenced in this cohort, and the absence of alpha or paired-chain data limited detectable features. The authors suggested that the approach could potentially be extended to other disease states and immunological phenotypes. Correlated functional status among segregating V segments might be attributable to linkage disequilibrium, but an unknown experimental factor could not be ruled out. Because counts were too low, under 20 rarely observed V segments, including chromosome 9 orphons, were left out of the earlier analysis of 500 to 750 of the donors. When HLA alleles, especially DR and DQ, strongly co-occurred, TCR associations were difficult to assign to individual alleles. A further reported finding was that TCR beta sequences accurately predicted the HLA-A and HLA-B alleles for most subjects in the first cohort. In a later analysis, the rate of TCR association differed among HLA loci, with DRB1 alleles having the most associated TCRs and HLA-C alleles having the fewest. Several of the top co-occurrence clusters appeared to be linked to parvovirus B19, influenza, CMV and Epstein-Barr virus, according to a later analysis. Compared with equally common non-associated chains, HLA-associated TCR beta chains in a later analysis were more clonally expanded and had lower generation probabilities. Cytomegalovirus status was reported to be diagnosed by the classifier with high specificity and sensitivity in both the original and validation cohorts. While some public TCRs were present in many individuals, most TCR sequences turned up only very rarely across donors. Because the 87-base-pair reads could not distinguish some IMGT-functional V segments, including TRBV6-2 and TRBV6-3, those segments were excluded. A few of the identified cytomegalovirus-associated TCR beta chains were confirmed in vitro to be specific for cytomegalovirus antigens. A later genetic analysis reported fewer N-insertions in productive TCRs among donors in an Asian-associated ancestry cluster than the roughly 620-donor mean. Because HLA typing was missing for some donors at each locus, association tests included only the typed subset. In a later analysis, 16,951 TCR beta sequences were associated with specific HLA alleles at a false discovery rate of 0.05. An earlier analysis of approximately 540 of the donors showed that most TCR beta V segments appeared in productive rearrangements either about 87% or about 30% of the time, which broadly matched IMGT annotations. According to a later analysis, most CMV-associated TCR beta chains appeared to be HLA-restricted, and the HLA associations seemed to be driven largely by CMV exposure. The study gave a list of around 170 TCR beta chains associated with cytomegalovirus.

Sequences MDHEN (CDR1) and SYDVKM (CDR2) are obtained from the germline V gene. The CDR3 numbers 16 residues from cysteine through phenylalanine. Only CDR3 DNA is held: 48 bases, read in frame from base 1. From V the trimming removes 7 bases and from J it removes 5 bases, while the gene matches leave 17 bases of the junction unaccounted for. This clone was detected a few times. The antigen this receptor binds is unknown. There are no base qualities to consult, and no much larger clone falls within one base. Library prep was done by the immunoSEQ multiplex PCR assay. For the multiplex PCR, a mixture combining 60 forward primers for TCR Vbeta segments and 13 reverse primers for TCR Jbeta segments was used. Amplification of the CDR3 region of rearranged TCR beta genes was performed with a multiplex PCR assay on genomic DNA. The amplified TCR beta libraries were sequenced on the Illumina HiSeq System as 87-base-pair reads. Turning to the authors' computational methods: A later analysis counted about 82 million unique TCR beta chains across the 550 to 800 repertoires, and around 9.9 million of these chains were shared by at least two donors. To remove PCR and sequencing errors, raw reads were error-corrected and collapsed into unique sequences using a nearest-neighbor algorithm that merged closely related sequences. Alignment of CDR3 sequences to IMGT reference sequences was used to assign V, D and J gene segments. For a sequence to be retained, a match of at least six nucleotides to both a V gene segment and a J gene segment was required. Rearrangements were called productive when the CDR3 lacked stop codons and stayed in frame with V and J; all others were non-productive. Following IMGT convention, CDR3 was defined as the stretch from the second conserved V-encoded cysteine to the conserved J-encoded phenylalanine. The earlier analysis of approximately 500 of the donors excluded sequences that lacked an unambiguous match to a single V gene segment. An earlier analysis of fewer than 650 of the donors classified V segments as functional when productive rearrangements were above 56.7% and as segregating when the standard deviation between donors was above 5%. A statistical classification framework was developed to diagnose cytomegalovirus status using the catalog of TCR beta chain sequences. In a later analysis, TCR nucleotide sequences were compared against IMGT/GENE-DB human TR gene sequences so that V and J genes could be assigned. The TCRdist pipeline was used in a later analysis to assign CDR3 sequences and most-parsimonious VDJ recombination scenarios. A later analysis defined each TCR beta chain by its CDR3 amino acid sequence plus V-gene family, and excluded reads lacking a unique V-gene family. In a later analysis, approximately 590 highly shared, low-generation-probability nucleotide sequences were removed to address suspected cross-contamination and a sequencing artifact. In a later analysis, a clonal expansion index was calculated for each public chain from normalized within-repertoire ranks of inferred template counts. In a later analysis, generation probabilities were computed using a VDJ recombination model fitted to out-of-frame rearrangements, and the results were checked against IGoR. A later analysis scored TCR-TCR, TCR-HLA and TCR-CMV co-occurrence with hypergeometric tests, applying a repertoire-size bias correction to TCR pairs. A later analysis estimated false discovery rates by permuting HLA or CMV assignments 20 times. A later analysis grouped co-occurring TCRs with DBSCAN, adding TCRdist sequence similarity when clustering within HLA-allele-positive subsets. Repertoires with fewer than 30,000 or more than 120,000 public chains were left out of co-occurrence clustering, as were five repertoires with anomalous nucleotide sharing. The clones in this table, taken by TCRdb from immuneACCESS, are in-frame only. Not every clone is retained; where verified, under half of the shortfall comes from an unresolved V gene, and the cause of the rest is unknown. V and J calls and clone size follow that table, whereas D and trimming were derived from the DNA. This sample gives some 130,000 clones in total; 70% to 85% of them show up just once. The ten top clones hold 6.5% of the sample.

The cohort consisted of 600 to 750 healthy bone marrow donors. At the time of sampling, every cohort member was nominally healthy, though immune exposures that went unrecorded were likely present. The donor tested CMV seropositive, placing the donor among the roughly 300 seropositive members of the cohort. Each donor provided a peripheral blood sample, and peripheral blood mononuclear cells were used for TCR beta sequencing. Genomic DNA was extracted from the blood cell samples with the Qiagen DNeasy Blood Extraction Kit. The sequenced material came from PBMCs. This TCR was sampled from a man in his forties in good health and CMV-seropositive. The rearranged chain carries TRBV28 and TRBJ2-7; 7 central bases correspond to TRBD1. The CDR3 is CASTAPTGKFGHEQYF. DNA sequence: TGTGCCAGCACCGCCCCGACAGGGAAGTTCGGCCACGAGCAGTACTTC. Full variable domain (CDR3 extended with the reference TRBV28 and TRBJ2-7 proteins): DVKVTQSSRYLVKRTGEKVFLECVQDMDHENMFWYRQDPGLGLRLIYFSYDVKMKEKGDIPEGYSVSREKKERFSLILESASTNQTSMYLCASTAPTGKFGHEQYFGPGTRLTVT.